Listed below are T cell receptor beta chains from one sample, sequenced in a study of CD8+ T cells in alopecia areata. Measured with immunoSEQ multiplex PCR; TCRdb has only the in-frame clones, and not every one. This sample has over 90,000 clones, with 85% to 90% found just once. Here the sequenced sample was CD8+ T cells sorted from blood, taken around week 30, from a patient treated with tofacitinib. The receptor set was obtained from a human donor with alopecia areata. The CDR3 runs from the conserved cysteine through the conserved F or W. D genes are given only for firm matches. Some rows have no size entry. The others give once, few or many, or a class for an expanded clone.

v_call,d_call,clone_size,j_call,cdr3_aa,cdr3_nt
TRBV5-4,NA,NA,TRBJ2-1,CASSQADNEQFF,TGTGCCAGCAGCCAGGCAGACAATGAGCAGTTCTTC
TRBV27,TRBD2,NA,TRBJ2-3,CASSPWLAGSTDTQYF,TGTGCCAGCAGTCCGTGGTTAGCGGGGAGCACAGATACGCAGTATTTT
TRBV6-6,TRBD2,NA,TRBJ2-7,CASSFAGTNEQYF,TGTGCCAGCAGCTTCGCCGGGACTAACGAGCAGTACTTC
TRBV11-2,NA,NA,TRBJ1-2,CASSFPGMEYGYTF,TGTGCCAGCAGCTTTCCTGGGATGGAATATGGCTACACCTTC
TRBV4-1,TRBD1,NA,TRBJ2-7,CASSQEGGTAYEQYF,TGCGCCAGCAGCCAAGAGGGTGGGACAGCCTACGAGCAGTACTTC
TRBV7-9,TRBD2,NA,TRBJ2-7,CASSISGRGYEQYF,TGTGCCAGCAGCATTAGCGGGAGAGGCTACGAGCAGTACTTC
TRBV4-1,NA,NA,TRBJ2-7,CASSQDPTDEQYF,TGCGCCAGCAGCCAAGATCCGACGGACGAGCAGTACTTC
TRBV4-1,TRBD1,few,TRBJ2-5,CASSRQGETQYF,TGCGCCAGCAGCCGACAGGGGGAGACCCAGTACTTC
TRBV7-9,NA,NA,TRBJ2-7,CASSSGAYEQYF,TGTGCCAGCAGCTCTGGGGCGTACGAGCAGTACTTC
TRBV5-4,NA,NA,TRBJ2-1,CASSLVVVGMGNEQFF,TGTGCCAGCAGCTTGGTCGTGGTAGGGATGGGCAATGAGCAGTTCTTC
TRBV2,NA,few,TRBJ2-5,CASSERAAIQETQYF,TGTGCCAGCAGTGAGCGAGCGGCCATACAAGAGACCCAGTACTTC
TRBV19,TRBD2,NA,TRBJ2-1,CASSIDRTRDNEQFF,TGTGCCAGTAGTATAGATAGGACTAGGGACAATGAGCAGTTCTTC
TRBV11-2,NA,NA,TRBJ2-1,CASSDPFSGDEQFF,TGTGCCAGCAGCGATCCTTTTAGCGGCGATGAGCAGTTCTTC
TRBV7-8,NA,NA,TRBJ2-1,CASSSLRLNEQFF,TGTGCCAGCAGCTCCTTACGCCTCAATGAGCAGTTCTTC
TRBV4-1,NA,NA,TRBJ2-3,CASSQGGSVGGFTDTQYF,TGCGCCAGCAGCCAAGGGGGGTCGGTGGGAGGATTCACAGATACGCAGTATTTT
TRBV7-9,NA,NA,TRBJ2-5,CASSFDPKEQYF,TGTGCCAGCAGCTTCGACCCGAAGGAGCAGTACTTC
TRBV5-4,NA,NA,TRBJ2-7,CASSGDSANEQYF,TGTGCCAGCAGCGGAGACAGTGCGAACGAGCAGTACTTC
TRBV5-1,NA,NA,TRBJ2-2,CASSLKFGELFF,TGCGCCAGCAGCTTAAAGTTCGGGGAGCTGTTTTTT
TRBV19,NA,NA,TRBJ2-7,CASSHRDRTYEQYF,TGTGCCAGTAGTCACAGGGATAGGACCTACGAGCAGTACTTC
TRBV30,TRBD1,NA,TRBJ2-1,CAWIGGTGLSSYNEQFF,TGTGCCTGGATTGGGGGGACAGGACTGAGCTCCTACAATGAGCAGTTCTTC
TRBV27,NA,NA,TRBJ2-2,CASMPQGYTGELFF,TGTGCCAGCATGCCCCAAGGGTACACCGGGGAGCTGTTTTTT
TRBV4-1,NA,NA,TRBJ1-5,CASSHSGEWNQPQHF,TGCGCCAGCAGCCATTCAGGGGAATGGAATCAGCCCCAGCATTTT
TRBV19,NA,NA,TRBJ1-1,CASSIAPYQTGYTEAFF,TGTGCCAGTAGTATTGCCCCCTACCAGACGGGGTACACTGAAGCTTTCTTT
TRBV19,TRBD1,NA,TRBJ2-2,CASEDRSNTGELFF,TGTGCCAGTGAGGACAGGTCGAACACCGGGGAGCTGTTTTTT
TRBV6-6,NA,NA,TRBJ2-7,CASSLALSYEQYF,TGTGCCAGCAGCCTAGCTCTAAGTTACGAGCAGTACTTC
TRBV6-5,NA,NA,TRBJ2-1,CASSSGSYEQFF,TGTGCCAGCAGTTCAGGGTCCTATGAGCAGTTCTTC
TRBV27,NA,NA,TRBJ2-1,CASSLAFGGTASYNEQFF,TGTGCCAGCAGTTTAGCTTTTGGTGGGACTGCCTCCTACAATGAGCAGTTCTTC
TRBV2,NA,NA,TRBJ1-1,CASSSGAEATEAFF,TGTGCCAGCTCCAGCGGGGCAGAAGCCACTGAAGCTTTCTTT
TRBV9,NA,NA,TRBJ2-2,CASSVSRGNTGELFF,TGTGCCAGCAGCGTCTCCAGGGGGAACACCGGGGAGCTGTTTTTT